This TCR delta chain was documented in a study of gamma-delta T cells after stem cell transplantation. The CDR3 is made up of 10 amino acids. Germline CDR1 TVYSNPD, CDR2 GDNSRS (reference sequence). TCRdb reprocessed the RT-PCR reads using CATT. The sample holds 13,000 to 15,000 delta-chain clones, roughly 30% seen once. Input material: gamma-delta T cells. This TCR derives from a human donor. It is not recorded whose cells these are; they may come from a transplant donor. The chain is built from TRDV3 and TRDJ1; the D is unclear. CDR3 sequence reads: CAETTDKLIF. CDR3 DNA: TGTGCGGAAACCACCGATAAACTCATCTTT. Variable domain in full (rest from reference TRDV3 and TRDJ1): CDKVTQSSPDQTVASGSEVVLLCTYDTVYSNPDLFWYRIRPDYSFQFVFYGDNSRSEGADFTQGRFSVKHILTQKAFHLVISPVRTEDSATYYCAETTDKLIFGKGTRVTVEP.